Given below is one T cell receptor beta chain in context. This specimen belongs to a study of shared clonotypes between healthy human individuals. Background on the study: Donor composition was a couple of women and a few men, aged 18 to 49. Each donor had three CD4 naive, three CD4 memory, two CD8 naive and one CD8 memory plate.

CDR3 length equals 13 residues. CDR1 is SGHDN, CDR2 FVKESK, per germline. The ends were cut back, 4 bases at V and 5 bases at J, with 12 bases in the middle. Sorted-subset replicate PCRs used approximately 200 ng of genomic DNA. This amount corresponded to some 30,000 T cell genomes. Sequenced by immunoSEQ multiplex PCR; TCRdb stores in-frame clones only, minus some. The sample lists under 1,100,000 clones; more than 75% were seen once. The sequence was obtained from a man aged 18 to 29 in good health. Some clones in this sample may be carry-over from other donors' samples. This chain joins TRBV14 and TRBJ2-7; D could derive from TRBD1 or TRBD2 (5 bases each). The specimen sequenced was memory CD4+ T cells from PBMCs. Documented subset: CD45RA-negative fraction. The CDR3 region is CASSPLGTHEQYF. CDR3 in DNA: TGTGCCAGCAGCCCCCTCGGGACCCACGAGCAGTACTTC.